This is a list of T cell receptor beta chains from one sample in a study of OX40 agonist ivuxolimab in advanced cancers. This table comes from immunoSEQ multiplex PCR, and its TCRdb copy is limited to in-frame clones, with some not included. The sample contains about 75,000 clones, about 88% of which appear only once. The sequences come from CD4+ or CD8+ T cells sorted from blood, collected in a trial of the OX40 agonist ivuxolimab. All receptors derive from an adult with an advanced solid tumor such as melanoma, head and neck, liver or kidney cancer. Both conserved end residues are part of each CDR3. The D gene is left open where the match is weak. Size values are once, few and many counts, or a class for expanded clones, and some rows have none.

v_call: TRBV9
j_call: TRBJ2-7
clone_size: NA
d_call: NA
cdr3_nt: TGTGCCAGCAGCGTGGGACTCGTAGGGACCCCGCAGTACTTC
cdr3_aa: CASSVGLVGTPQYF

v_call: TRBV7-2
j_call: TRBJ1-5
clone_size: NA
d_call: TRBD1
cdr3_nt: TGTGCCAGCAGCGGGTACAGGGGTGGTGGCAATCAGCCCCAGCATTTT
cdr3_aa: CASSGYRGGGNQPQHF

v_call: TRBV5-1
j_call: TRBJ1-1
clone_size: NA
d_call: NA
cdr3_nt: TGCGCCAGCAGCCCGAACCCCAGCGGGGGAATGAACACTGAAGCTTTCTTT
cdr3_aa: CASSPNPSGGMNTEAFF

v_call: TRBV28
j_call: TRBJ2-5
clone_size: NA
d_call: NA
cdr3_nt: TGTGCCAGCAGTTTATACCCAGGCAGGGGGGACAAAGAGACCCAGTACTTC
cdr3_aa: CASSLYPGRGDKETQYF

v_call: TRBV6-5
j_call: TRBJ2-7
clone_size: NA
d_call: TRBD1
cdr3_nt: TGTGCCAGCACCCCCCCGGGACAGGGGTCCTACGAGCAGTACTTC
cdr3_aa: CASTPPGQGSYEQYF

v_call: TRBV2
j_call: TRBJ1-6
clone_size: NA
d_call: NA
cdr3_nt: TGTGCCAGCAGTGAACGGGTGGGGACTAGTTCACCCCTCCACTTT
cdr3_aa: CASSERVGTSSPLHF

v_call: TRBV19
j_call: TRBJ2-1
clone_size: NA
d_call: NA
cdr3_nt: TGTGCCAGTAGTATAGACCCGGGACTCTACAATGAGCAGTTCTTC
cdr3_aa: CASSIDPGLYNEQFF

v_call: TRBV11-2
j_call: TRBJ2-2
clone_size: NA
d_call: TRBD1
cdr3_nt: TGTGCCAGCAGCAAACCCGGGACAGAGAACACCGGGGAGCTGTTTTTT
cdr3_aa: CASSKPGTENTGELFF

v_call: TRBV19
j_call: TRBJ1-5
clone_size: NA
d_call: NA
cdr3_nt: TGTGCCAGTAGCCTACAGGGTAGAAATCAGCCCCAGCATTTT
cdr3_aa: CASSLQGRNQPQHF

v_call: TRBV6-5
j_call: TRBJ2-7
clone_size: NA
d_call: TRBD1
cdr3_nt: TGTGCCAGCAGTTATGAGGGGGCAAGGGGCGAGCAGTACTTC
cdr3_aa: CASSYEGARGEQYF

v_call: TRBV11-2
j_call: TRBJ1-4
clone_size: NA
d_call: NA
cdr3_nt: TGTGCCAGCAGCACGGGACTTAATGAAAAACTGTTTTTT
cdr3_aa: CASSTGLNEKLFF

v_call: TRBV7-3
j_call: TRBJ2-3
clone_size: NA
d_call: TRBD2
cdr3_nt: TGTGCCAGCAGCTTAAATCTAGCGGGGGGCTACTATGGCACAGATACGCAGTATTTT
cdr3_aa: CASSLNLAGGYYGTDTQYF

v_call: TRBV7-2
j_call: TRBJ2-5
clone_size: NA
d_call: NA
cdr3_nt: TGTGCCAGCAGCCAAGGGATTTGGGGAGAGACCCAGTACTTC
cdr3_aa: CASSQGIWGETQYF

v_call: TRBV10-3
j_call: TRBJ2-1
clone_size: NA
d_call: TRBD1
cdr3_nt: TGTGCCATCAGTGGCGGGGGACAGGGGGCCTACAATGAGCAGTTCTTC
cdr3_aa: CAISGGGQGAYNEQFF

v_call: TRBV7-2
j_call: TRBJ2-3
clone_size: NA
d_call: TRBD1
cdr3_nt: TGTGCCAGCAGCTTAGACCAGGGGGCCGGGGTCACAGATACGCAGTATTTT
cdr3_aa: CASSLDQGAGVTDTQYF

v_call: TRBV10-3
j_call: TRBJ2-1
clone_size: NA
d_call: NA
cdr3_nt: TGTGCCATCAGCCGACTGGGGTACAATGAGCAGTTCTTC
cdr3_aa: CAISRLGYNEQFF

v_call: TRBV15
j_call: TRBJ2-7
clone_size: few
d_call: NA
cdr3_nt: TGTGCCACCAGCAGAGATCCGGGCTACGCGCGGGAGCAGTACTTC
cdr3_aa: CATSRDPGYAREQYF

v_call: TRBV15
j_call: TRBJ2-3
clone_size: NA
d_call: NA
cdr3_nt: TGTGCCACCAGCAGAGATAAGGGCGGAGGGAGCACAGATACGCAGTATTTT
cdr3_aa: CATSRDKGGGSTDTQYF

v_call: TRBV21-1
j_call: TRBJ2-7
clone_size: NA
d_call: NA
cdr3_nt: TGTGCCAGCAGCAAATTTACCAGCCCGATCCCGAAGGCCTACGAGCAGTACTTC
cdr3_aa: CASSKFTSPIPKAYEQYF

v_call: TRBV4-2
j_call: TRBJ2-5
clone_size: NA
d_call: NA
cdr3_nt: TGTGCCAGTTCTTTAGGCGGAGCGGAAAAAGAGACCCAGTACTTC
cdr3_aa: CASSLGGAEKETQYF

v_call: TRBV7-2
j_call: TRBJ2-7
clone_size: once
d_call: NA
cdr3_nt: TGTGCCAGCAGCTTAATGGGCGGCACAGGGTTTTACGAGCAGTACTTC
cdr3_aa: CASSLMGGTGFYEQYF

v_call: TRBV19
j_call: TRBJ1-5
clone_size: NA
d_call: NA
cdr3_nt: TGTGCCAGTAGTCTTGTATCTTATAGCAATCAGCCCCAGCATTTT
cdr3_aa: CASSLVSYSNQPQHF

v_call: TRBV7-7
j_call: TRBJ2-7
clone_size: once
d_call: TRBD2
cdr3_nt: TGTGCCAGCAGCAAGGGGACTAGCGATACCTACGAGCAGTACTTC
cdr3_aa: CASSKGTSDTYEQYF

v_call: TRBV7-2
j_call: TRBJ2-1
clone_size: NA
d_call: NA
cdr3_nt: TGTGCCAGCAGGTCGGGACTCCTCAATGAGCAGTTCTTC
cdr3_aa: CASRSGLLNEQFF

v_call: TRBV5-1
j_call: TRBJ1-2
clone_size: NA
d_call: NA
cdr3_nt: TGCGCCAGCAGCGTACAGGAGTCAGACTATGGCTACACCTTC
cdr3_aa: CASSVQESDYGYTF

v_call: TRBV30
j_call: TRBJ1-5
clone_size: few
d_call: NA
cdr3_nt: TGTGCCTGGAGTGTATCGGGGACACTCAATCAGCCCCAGCATTTT
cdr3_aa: CAWSVSGTLNQPQHF

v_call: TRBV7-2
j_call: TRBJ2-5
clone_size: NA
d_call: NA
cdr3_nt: TGTGCCAGCAGCCCCTCTCGACAGGTGATTGGGGAGACCCAGTACTTC
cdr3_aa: CASSPSRQVIGETQYF

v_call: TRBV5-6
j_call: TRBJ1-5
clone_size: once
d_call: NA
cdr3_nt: TGTGCCAGCAGCTTGGGGCAGGATAGCAATCAGCCCCAGCATTTT
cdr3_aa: CASSLGQDSNQPQHF

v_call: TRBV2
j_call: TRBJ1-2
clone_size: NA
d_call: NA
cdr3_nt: TGTGCCAGCAGCTCCTCTTTCCCGACGGGTGGCTACACCTTC
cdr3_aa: CASSSSFPTGGYTF

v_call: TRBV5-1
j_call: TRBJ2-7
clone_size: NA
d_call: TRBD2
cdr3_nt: TGCGCCAGCAGCTTGGCCCAAACTAGCGGGGAGCAGTACTTC
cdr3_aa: CASSLAQTSGEQYF

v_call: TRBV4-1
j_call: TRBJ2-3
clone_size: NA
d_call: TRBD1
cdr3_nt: TGCGCCAGCAGCCAAGATTTTACAGGACAGGGGAGAACAGATACGCAGTATTTT
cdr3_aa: CASSQDFTGQGRTDTQYF

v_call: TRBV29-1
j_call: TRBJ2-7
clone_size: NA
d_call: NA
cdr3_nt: TGCAGCGTTGTGCAGAACTCCTACGAGCAGTACTTC
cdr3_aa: CSVVQNSYEQYF

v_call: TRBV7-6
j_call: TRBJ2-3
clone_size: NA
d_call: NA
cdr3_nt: TGTGCCAGCAGTCCGGACCCCGCAGATACGCAGTATTTT
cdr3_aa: CASSPDPADTQYF

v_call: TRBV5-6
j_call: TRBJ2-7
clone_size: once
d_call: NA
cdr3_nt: TGTGCCAGCAGCTGGGGCTCCTACGAGCAGTACTTC
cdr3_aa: CASSWGSYEQYF

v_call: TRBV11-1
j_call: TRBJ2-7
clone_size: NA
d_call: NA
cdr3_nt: TGTGCCAGCAGCTTAGATTACTGGAGCTCCTACGAGCAGTACTTC
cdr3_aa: CASSLDYWSSYEQYF

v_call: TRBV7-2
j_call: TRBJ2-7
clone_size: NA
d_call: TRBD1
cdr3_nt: TGTGCCAGCAGCTTAGTTTCGGGACAGGGAGGGTCCGAGCAGTACTTC
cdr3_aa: CASSLVSGQGGSEQYF

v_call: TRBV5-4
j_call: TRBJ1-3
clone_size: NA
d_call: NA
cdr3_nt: TGTGCCAGCAGCACTGGGACGGATGGAGCCGGAAACACCATATATTTT
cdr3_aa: CASSTGTDGAGNTIYF

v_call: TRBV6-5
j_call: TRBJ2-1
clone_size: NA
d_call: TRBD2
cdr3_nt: TGTGCCAGCAGTTACGCCCGGACTAGCTTTACCCTCTTC
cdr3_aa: CASSYARTSFTLF

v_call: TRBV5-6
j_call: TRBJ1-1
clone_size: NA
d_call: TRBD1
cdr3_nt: TGTGCCAGCAGCAACGACAGGGGGCGCATAACTGAAGCTTTCTTT
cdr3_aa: CASSNDRGRITEAFF

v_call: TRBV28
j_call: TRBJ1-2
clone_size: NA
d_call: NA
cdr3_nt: TGTGCCAGCAGCCTAAATTACAACTATGGCTACACCTTC
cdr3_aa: CASSLNYNYGYTF

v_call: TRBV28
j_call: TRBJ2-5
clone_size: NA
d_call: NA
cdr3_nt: TGTGCCAGCAGTTCCGAGACAGGGAGGGAGACCCAGTACTTC
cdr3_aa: CASSSETGRETQYF

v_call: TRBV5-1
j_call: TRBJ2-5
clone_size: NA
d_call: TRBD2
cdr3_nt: TGCGCCAGCAGCGCTAGCGGTCCAGAGACCCAGTACTTC
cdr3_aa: CASSASGPETQYF

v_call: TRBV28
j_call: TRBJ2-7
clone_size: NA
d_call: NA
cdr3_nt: TGTGCCACCCAAGTTACTAGAGGGAACGAGCAGTACTTC
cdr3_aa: CATQVTRGNEQYF

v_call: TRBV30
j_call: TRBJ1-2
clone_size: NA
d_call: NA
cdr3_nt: TGTGCCTGGTACGGGGCCTATGGCTACACCTTC
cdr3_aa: CAWYGAYGYTF

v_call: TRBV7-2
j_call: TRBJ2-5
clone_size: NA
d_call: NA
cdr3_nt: TGTGCCAGCAGCCCCCAACGAGAGACCCAGTACTTC
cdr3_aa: CASSPQRETQYF

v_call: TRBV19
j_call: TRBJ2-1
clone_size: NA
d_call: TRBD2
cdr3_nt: TGTGCCAGTAGTATAAGTGGGACTAGCGGGGGCCGCTCCTACAATGAGCAGTTCTTC
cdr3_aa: CASSISGTSGGRSYNEQFF

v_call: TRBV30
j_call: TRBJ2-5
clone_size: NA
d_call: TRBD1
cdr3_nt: TGTGCCTGGAGCGGGCGCAGGGGGATGTTAACGGGCCAAGAGACCCAGTACTTC
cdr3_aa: CAWSGRRGMLTGQETQYF

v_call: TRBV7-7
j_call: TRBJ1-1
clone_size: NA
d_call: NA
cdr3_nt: TGTGCCAGCAGCTTAAATCTGGACACGGAGAGCACTGAAGCTTTCTTT
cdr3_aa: CASSLNLDTESTEAFF

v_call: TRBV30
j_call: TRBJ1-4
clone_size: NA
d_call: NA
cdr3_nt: TGTGCCTGGAGTGAGGCAGCAACTAATGAAAAACTGTTTTTT
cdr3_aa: CAWSEAATNEKLFF

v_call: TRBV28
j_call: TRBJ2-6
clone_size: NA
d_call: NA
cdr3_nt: TGTGCCAGCAGTACCCGGAGGGGACAGAAGAGCTCTGGGGCCAACGTCCTGACTTTC
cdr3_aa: CASSTRRGQKSSGANVLTF

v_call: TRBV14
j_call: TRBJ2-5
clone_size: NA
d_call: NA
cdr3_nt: TGTGCCAGCAGCCAAGTCCTAGAGACCCAGTACTTC
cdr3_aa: CASSQVLETQYF

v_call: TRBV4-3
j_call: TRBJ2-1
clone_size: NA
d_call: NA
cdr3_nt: TGCGCCAGCAGCCAAGTCCCGGAGGGCGTGCGGTTCTTC
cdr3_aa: CASSQVPEGVRFF

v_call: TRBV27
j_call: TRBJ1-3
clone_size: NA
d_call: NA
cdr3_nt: TGTGCCAGTTCCAGCATATCCTCTGGAAACACCATATATTTT
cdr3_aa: CASSSISSGNTIYF

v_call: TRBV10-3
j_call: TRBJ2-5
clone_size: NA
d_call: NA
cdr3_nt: TGTGCCATCAGTGAGTCAGGAGCCCTGGCGGAGACCCAGTACTTC
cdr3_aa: CAISESGALAETQYF

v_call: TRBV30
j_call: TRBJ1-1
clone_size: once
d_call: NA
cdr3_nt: TGTGCCTGGAGCCCGGCAGTACCTACGAACACTGAAGCTTTCTTT
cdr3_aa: CAWSPAVPTNTEAFF

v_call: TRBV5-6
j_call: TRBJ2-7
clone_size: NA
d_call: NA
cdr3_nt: TGTGCCAGCAGCTTGGGACAGTGGGGCTACGAGCAGTACTTC
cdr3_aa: CASSLGQWGYEQYF

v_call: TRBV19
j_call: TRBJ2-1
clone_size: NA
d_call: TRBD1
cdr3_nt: TGTGCCAGTAGTTCCCGGACAGGGGGGTACAATGAGCAGTTCTTC
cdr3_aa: CASSSRTGGYNEQFF

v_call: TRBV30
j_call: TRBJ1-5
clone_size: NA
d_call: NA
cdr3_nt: TGTGCCTGGAGTCCCGGATATAGCAATCAGCCCCAGCATTTT
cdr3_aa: CAWSPGYSNQPQHF

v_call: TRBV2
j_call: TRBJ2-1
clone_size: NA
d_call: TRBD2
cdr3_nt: TGTGCCAGCAGTGGCAGACTAGGACTAGCCGCGAACAATGAGCAGTTCTTC
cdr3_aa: CASSGRLGLAANNEQFF